This T cell receptor beta chain was recovered during a study of T cell repertoires in ileal Crohn's disease. This CDR3 contains 16 residues. V lost 5 bases and J lost 3, with 20 bases in between. The V gene's germline CDR1 is MDHEN and CDR2 SYDVKM. Clones were read by immunoSEQ multiplex PCR, and TCRdb kept only the in-frame ones, dropping some. The table shows just over 7,000 clones, with over 90% occurring only once. Sequencing was done on a sample of ileal tissue. The chain carries TRBV28 and TRBJ2-7; a weak D match, TRBD1 (5 bases). This clonotype was sampled from an adult with Crohn's disease. CDR3 DNA: TGTGCCAGCAGTCTTCGGACACTGGGATGGGGCTACGAGCAGTACTTC. Its protein is CASSLRTLGWGYEQYF. The full variable domain, its missing parts supplied by reference TRBV28 and TRBJ2-7, is DVKVTQSSRYLVKRTGEKVFLECVQDMDHENMFWYRQDPGLGLRLIYFSYDVKMKEKGDIPEGYSVSREKKERFSLILESASTNQTSMYLCASSLRTLGWGYEQYFGPGTRLTVT.